Below, 5 T cell receptor beta chains from the same sample are listed, as sequenced in a study of Graves' ophthalmopathy and Graves' hyperthyroidism. The sequenced template was RNA, covering the TCR beta CDR3 region. An initial RT-PCR round employing HTBI primers preceded a second-round multiplex PCR. One entry per CDR3 protein, called by TCRdb with MiXCR from the multiplex PCR reads. The table lists 500,000 to 600,000 distinct CDR3 sequences, approximately 37% of them singletons. Sequencing used peripheral blood or thyroid tissue (not recorded which). The receptors derive from an adult man with Graves' hyperthyroidism.

This clonotype was observed a handful of times. The chain employs TRBV6-6 and TRBJ1-4, with unresolved D. The CDR3 covers 15 residues. The germline V and J ends were trimmed by 7 bases and 3 bases, with 15 bases remaining between them. The germline CDR1 and CDR2 sequences are MNHNY and SVGAGI (reference sequence). The CDR3 region is CASMALTGANEKLFF. The CDR3 DNA sequence: TGTGCCAGCATGGCCCTAACTGGGGCTAATGAAAAACTGTTTTTT.

This clonotype has ten or more counts. The chain employs TRBV7-9 and TRBJ2-7; 9 nucleotides agree with TRBD1. V lost 5 bases to trimming and J lost 0 bases; unmatched junction nucleotides: 5. Looked up from germline, CDR1 is SEHNR and CDR2 is FQNEAQ (reference sequence). The CDR3 sequence is 15 residues long. CDR3 sequence reads: CASSRGQGSSYEQYF. CDR3 in DNA: TGTGCCAGCAGCAGGGGACAGGGTAGCTCCTACGAGCAGTACTTC.

There are many counts of this clonotype. The rearrangement uses TRBV4-1 and TRBJ1-6, with 7 bases aligning to TRBD1. Germline V gene lookup returns CDR1 MGHRA and CDR2 YSYEKL. V was pared by 2 bases and J by 8 bases, with 6 bases of the junction left unmatched. CDR3 length equals 15 residues. The DNA for the CDR3 is TGCGCCAGCAGCCAAACTCAGGGGGGATATTCACCCCTCCACTTT. It encodes CASSQTQGGYSPLHF.

Remarks on this clonotype: One junction end disagrees with the germline gene, perhaps due to a read error. CDR3 sequence (DNA): TGTGCCAGCAGCCCCTTAAGGGCGGGCACCGGGGAGCTGTTTTTT. The encoded protein is CASSPLRAGTGELFF. The chain couples TRBV5-1 to TRBJ2-2, with D possibly being TRBD2 (5 bases). CDR1 is SGHRS and CDR2 is YFSETQ in the germline V gene. This CDR3 comprises 15 residues.

This clonotype was found a few times. This sequence joins TRBV3-1 and TRBJ2-7, with D unresolved. There are 15 residues in the CDR3. Germline CDR1 reads LGHDT; CDR2 reads YNNKEL (reference sequence). Trimming took off 1 base at V and 0 bases at J, with 10 bases between the two ends. CDR3: CASSQGISSSYEQYF. The DNA for the CDR3 is TGTGCCAGCAGCCAAGGGATTTCCAGCTCCTACGAGCAGTACTTC.